This T cell receptor (beta chain) was captured by sequencing in a study of T cells of healthy individuals. TCRdb re-called the 5' RACE reads through MiXCR, storing one row per CDR3 protein. The table includes about 100,000 distinct CDR3 sequences, approximately 18% detected once. The CDR3 has 15 amino acids. Germline V gene data show CDR1 as SGHTA and CDR2 as FQGNSA. Trimming cost V 7 bases and J 2 bases, with 15 bases left between them. The receptor comes from a human donor in good health. The chain combines TRBV7-2 with TRBJ2-1; TRBD2 is a possible D gene (6 bases). CDR3 DNA: TGTGCCAGCACCACAGGACTATCCACCTACAATGAGCAGTTCTTC. It specifies CASTTGLSTYNEQFF. Full variable domain (remainder filled in from reference TRBV7-2 and TRBJ2-1): GAGVSQSPSNKVTEKGKDVELRCDPISGHTALYWYRQSLGQGLEFLIYFQGNSAPDKSGLPSDRFSAERTGGSVSTLTIQRTQQEDSAVYLCASTTGLSTYNEQFFGPGTRLTVL.